A selection of T cell receptor beta chains follows, all from one sample in a study of glioma-infiltrating T cells after dendritic cell vaccination. Measured with immunoSEQ multiplex PCR; TCRdb has only the in-frame clones, and not every one. This repertoire shows about 92,000 clones, about nine tenths found once; its top ten account for 15% to 18%. Sequenced here: blood, sampled before dendritic cell vaccination. The receptor source for this set is a human donor with glioblastoma. Both conserved end residues are part of each CDR3. The D gene is left open where the match is weak.

CATSRGGTSSYEQYF,.,TRBV15
CASSNRGFYEQYF,TRBD1,TRBV19
CASSLAASGGGETQYF,TRBD2,TRBV5-1
CASSPGTGSYEQYF,.,TRBV5-6
CAWEQDAYEQYF,.,TRBV30
CASSPEQGNEQYF,.,TRBV11-2
CASSWTYSNQPQHF,.,TRBV28
CAWLHDGTPPGELFF,.,TRBV30
CASSLISRGDGYTF,TRBD1,TRBV5-6
CASSHRWGGNTEAFF,.,TRBV7-9
CASSLSTGVGNTIYF,.,TRBV27
CASSHTGTGHSYEQYF,TRBD1,TRBV4-3
CSVPQRGSTDTQYF,TRBD2,TRBV29-1
CASSQETGNLGYGYTF,.,TRBV4-1
CASSLEGQPYEQYF,TRBD1,TRBV5-1
CASSYPAGHDTGELFF,.,TRBV6-6
CASSKSGAPGQPQHF,.,TRBV21-1
CASSLVALAGFTNTGELFF,TRBD2,TRBV5-1
CASSFVQGQETQYF,.,TRBV5-6
CAISEQGSNQPQHF,.,TRBV10-3
CASSPTPGSRGELFF,.,TRBV27
CASTNTDTQYF,.,TRBV5-1
CASSRGTGKSAEQYF,TRBD1,TRBV7-2
CASSHPGLAKNIQYF,.,TRBV18
CASSVEGSGSNIQYF,TRBD2,TRBV9
CVQPPTSGRAPGELFF,TRBD2,TRBV19
CASSLYARGWGEGNTIYF,.,TRBV27
CASSARDRGEHNEAFF,TRBD1,TRBV6-1
CASSYSIAAGTEEQYF,.,TRBV6-5
CASSVDSSNQPQHF,.,TRBV19
CASSQDSSETDEQYF,.,TRBV4-2
CASSLSAGAGGYTF,.,TRBV7-3
CASRSHDRGNTEAFF,TRBD1,TRBV6-1
CASTSWGRTTGELFF,.,TRBV5-8
CASSLIHTGLNQPQHF,.,TRBV7-3
CATSSTGGRTDTQYF,TRBD1,TRBV15
CSVEKSTGELFF,.,TRBV29-1
CASSFQGMGTDTQYF,.,TRBV5-6
CASSPGDSSHADTQYF,.,TRBV9
CASSAPGGGYEQYF,TRBD1,TRBV5-1
CASSLNVRGNNEQFF,.,TRBV7-9
CASSLSGRAEETQYF,TRBD2,TRBV27
CASSYSDRINTEAFF,.,TRBV6-5
CASSVVGAGEKLFF,.,TRBV9
CASSSSISGRKYNEQFF,TRBD2,TRBV19
CASSLDVTGTYEQYF,.,TRBV5-1
CASSSPHATGGTDTQYF,TRBD1,TRBV28
CASSVAGGQGTSRPTSYTF,TRBD1,TRBV9
CASSYSTSGYEQYF,TRBD2,TRBV6-5
CASSEGLQVAFGYTF,.,TRBV2
CASSKGARRGGNTIYF,.,TRBV21-1
CASSDWWALGTSQETQYF,.,TRBV6-1
CASSPGQQGSGNTIYF,TRBD1,TRBV9
CSVEDLGGNSGANVLTF,.,TRBV29-1
CASKSTVSNAEAFF,.,TRBV5-1
CASSLASSDYGYTF,.,TRBV7-9
CASSTGGKTDNEQFF,.,TRBV27